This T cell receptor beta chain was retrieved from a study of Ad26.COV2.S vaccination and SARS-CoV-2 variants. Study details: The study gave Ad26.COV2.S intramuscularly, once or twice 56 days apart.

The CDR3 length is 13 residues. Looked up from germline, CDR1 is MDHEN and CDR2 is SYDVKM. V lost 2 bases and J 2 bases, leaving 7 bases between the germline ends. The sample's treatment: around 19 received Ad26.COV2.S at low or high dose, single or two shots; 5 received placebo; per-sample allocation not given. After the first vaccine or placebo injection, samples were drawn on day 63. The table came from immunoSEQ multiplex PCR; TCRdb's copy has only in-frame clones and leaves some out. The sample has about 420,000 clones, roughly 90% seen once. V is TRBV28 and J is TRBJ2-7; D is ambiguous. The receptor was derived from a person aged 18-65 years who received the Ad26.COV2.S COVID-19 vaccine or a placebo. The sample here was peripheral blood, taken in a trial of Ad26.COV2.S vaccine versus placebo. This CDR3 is CASSLNRAYEQYF. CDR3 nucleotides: TGTGCCAGCAGTTTAAATAGGGCCTACGAGCAGTACTTC.